The 28 T cell receptor beta chains below come from one sample, sequenced in a study of pediatric ulcerative colitis (dated by TCRdb to the late 2010s). The library relied on the immunoSEQ multiplex PCR assay. What TCRdb holds here is the immuneACCESS table cut down to in-frame rearrangements. Part of the clones is not present; checked against another copy, under half of the missing clones reflect an unresolved V gene, and the others are unexplained. This sample lists 55,000 to 70,000 clones; about nine tenths were detected once. About 1.5% of the sample goes to the ten largest clones. Sequencing used blood. The receptors derive from a boy aged 5-17 years who was a control in a study of pediatric ulcerative colitis.

The chain combines TRBV29-1 with TRBJ2-7; 12 bases match TRBD2. CDR3 length: 13 amino acids. J was trimmed by 4 bases and V by 7 bases; bases with no gene match: 5. Looked up from germline, CDR1 is SQVTM and CDR2 is ANQGSEA. DNA for the CDR3: TGCAGCGCAGAGACTAGCGGGAGTTACGAGCAGTACTTC. Residues: CSAETSGSYEQYF.

The chain has TRBV6-5 and TRBJ2-5, with 7 bases fitting TRBD1. The V gene end was trimmed by 0 bases and the J gene end by 2 bases; junction bases not matched to a gene: 3. The length of the CDR3 is 15 residues. CDR1 and CDR2 (germline): MNHEY, SVGAGI. The CDR3 nucleotides are TGTGCCAGCAGTTACTCGATGGGACAGCAAGAGACCCAGTACTTC. Its translation is CASSYSMGQQETQYF.

Only one count was recorded for this clone. This CDR3 is CASSINPTGQPQHF. The DNA of the CDR3 is TGTGCCAGCAGCATAAACCCAACAGGGCAGCCCCAGCATTTT. The chain links TRBV9 to TRBJ1-5; D possibly corresponds to TRBD1 (6 bases). The CDR3 contains 14 residues. CDR1 is SGDLS, CDR2 YYNGEE, per germline. V was shortened by 4 bases and J by 7 bases, with 15 bases between the two germline ends.

CDR3 DNA sequence: TGTGCCTGCTTGGACAGGGTCTCCTACAATGAGCAGTTCTTC. Amino acid sequence: CACLDRVSYNEQFF. J is TRBJ2-1 and V is TRBV30; TRBD1 aligns across 8 bases. Germline assignment: CDR1 GTSNPN and CDR2 SVGIG (reference sequence). This CDR3 has 14 residues. Trimming took 6 bases from V and 0 from J; bases not matched to a gene: 4.

The CDR3 sequence: CASSTGLAGEQYF. The CDR3 nucleotides read TGTGCCAGTAGTACCGGACTAGCGGGCGAGCAGTACTTC. J is TRBJ2-7 and V is TRBV19, with 11 nucleotides matching TRBD2. The CDR3 has 13 residues. V gave up 4 bases and J gave up 6 bases; unmatched junction bases: 2. Looked up from germline, CDR1 is LNHDA and CDR2 is SQIVND (reference sequence).

The genes are TRBV5-1 and TRBJ2-1; TRBD2 matches 7 bases. Looked up from germline, CDR1 is SGHRS and CDR2 is YFSETQ. This CDR3 region has 15 residues. Germline trimming cut 4 bases from V and 3 bases from J; bases unmatched to any gene: 7. CDR3 DNA sequence: TGCGCCAGCAGCATTGTAACGGGAGGCTACAATGAGCAGTTCTTC. Encoded protein: CASSIVTGGYNEQFF.

V is TRBV7-2 and J is TRBJ1-3; D possibly corresponds to TRBD1 (5 bases). The germline V gene has CDR1 SGHTA and CDR2 FQGNSA. Trimming removed 1 base at V and 1 base at J, with 14 bases between. The CDR3 is 17 amino acids. This CDR3 reads CASSLVGTASSGNTIYF. CDR3 coding DNA: TGTGCCAGCAGCTTAGTTGGGACGGCTTCTTCTGGAAACACCATATATTTT.

This clone has only one observation. V gene TRBV9 combines with J gene TRBJ2-7; maybe TRBD1 (7 bases). The CDR3 loop spans 15 amino acids. V was clipped by 0 bases and J by 2 bases, with 12 bases between them. CDR1 SGDLS and CDR2 YYNGEE come from the germline V gene. The CDR3 nucleotides read TGTGCCAGCAGCGTAGAGTCAGGGGGGACCTACGAGCAGTACTTC. Its translation: CASSVESGGTYEQYF.

V and J are TRBV6-4 and TRBJ2-3; 9 positions match TRBD2. V shed 6 bases and J 1 base; nucleotides not matched to a gene: 5. CDR3 length: 15 amino acids. The germline CDR1 and CDR2 sequences are MRHNA and SNTAGT. Written as DNA, the CDR3 is TGTGCCAGCAGCCCCTCTAGCGGGGGCACAGATACGCAGTATTTT. This sequence encodes CASSPSSGGTDTQYF.

This chain joins TRBV7-2 and TRBJ2-1; 7 bases are a match to TRBD1. This CDR3 has 14 residues. The junction had 5 bases not matched to a gene; V was cut back by 6 bases and J by 3 bases. CDR1 is SGHTA and CDR2 is FQGNSA in the germline V gene. The CDR3 spells CASRPDRVYNEQFF. The CDR3 region has the DNA TGTGCCAGCAGGCCAGACAGGGTCTACAATGAGCAGTTCTTC.

The chain employs TRBV7-9 and TRBJ2-5; 9 nucleotides line up with TRBD1. The CDR3 runs to 14 residues. J gave up 5 bases and V 5 bases, and 6 bases lay outside the gene matches. CDR1 and CDR2 (germline): SEHNR, FQNEAQ (reference sequence). As DNA, the CDR3 is TGTGCCAGCAGCCCAAGGACAGGGGCGGAGACCCAGTACTTC. Protein product: CASSPRTGAETQYF.

The rearrangement joins TRBV4-3 to TRBJ2-7; D is ambiguous. Germline V gene sequence: CDR1 LGHNA, CDR2 YSLEER. V lost 6 bases, J lost 0 bases, and 12 bases lay in between. The CDR3 runs to 14 residues. The CDR3: CASSLVESSYEQYF. CDR3 sequence (DNA): TGCGCCAGCAGTCTGGTGGAAAGCTCCTACGAGCAGTACTTC.

The V call is TRBV7-2, the J call TRBJ1-1; D may be TRBD1 (5 bases). V lost 5 bases to trimming and J lost 1 base, with 14 bases between them. CDR3 length: 15 amino acids. Germline V CDR1 and CDR2: SGHTA, FQGNSA. CDR3 amino acids: CASSKADIANTEAFF. CDR3 nucleotides: TGTGCCAGCAGCAAAGCGGACATAGCGAACACTGAAGCTTTCTTT.

With respect to this clone: At one boundary the junction diverges from the germline segment, which might be a read error. The V call is TRBV2, the J call TRBJ1-1; D is unresolved. Germline assignment: CDR1 SNHLY and CDR2 FYNNEI. CDR3 size: 13 residues. CDR3 region: CASNEGSDTEAFF. The CDR3 DNA sequence: TGTGCCAGCAATGAAGGGTCGGACACTGAAGCTTTCTTT.

J is TRBJ1-2 and V is TRBV7-8; D is possibly TRBD1 (5 bases). V was clipped by 1 base and J by 8 bases, with 17 bases between them. Germline CDR1 is SGHVS and CDR2 is FQNEAQ. The CDR3 is 15 amino acids. The CDR3 region has the DNA TGTGCCAGCAGCTTAGGGGGCCCGTTGTTGGACGGCTACACCTTC. Its translation: CASSLGGPLLDGYTF.

The chain has TRBV5-6 and TRBJ2-5; TRBD2 aligns across 8 bases. Looked up from germline, CDR1 is SGHDT and CDR2 is YYEEEE. After removal of 0 bases from V and 5 bases from J, the junction contained 6 bases not matched to a gene. This CDR3 has 15 amino acids. The chain's CDR3 is CASSLGSGGFETQYF. Written as DNA, the CDR3 is TGTGCCAGCAGCTTGGGGTCGGGAGGGTTTGAGACCCAGTACTTC.

The chain employs TRBV9 and TRBJ1-1; 7 positions match TRBD1. The CDR3 consists of 15 residues. CDR1 is SGDLS, CDR2 YYNGEE, per germline. V trimming: 4 bases; J trimming: 2 bases; junction bases outside the gene matches: 8. CDR3 coding DNA: TGTGCCAGCAGCTTCTGGAGGGACAGCAACACTGAAGCTTTCTTT. Encoded protein: CASSFWRDSNTEAFF.

The rearrangement links TRBV6-1 to TRBJ1-1; D gene unclear. The CDR3 spans 15 residues. CDR1 is MNHNS and CDR2 is SASEGT in the germline V gene. V was pared by 4 bases and J by 6 bases, with 18 bases between. The CDR3 here is CASSVGEGASSEAFF. Here the CDR3 DNA reads TGTGCCAGCAGTGTTGGGGAGGGCGCATCTTCTGAAGCTTTCTTT.

This clone came up a few times. This chain uses TRBV7-9 with TRBJ2-1; tentative D call: TRBD2 (6 bases). CDR3 length: 16 amino acids. Trimming left V 4 bases short and J 6 bases short, with 19 bases between. The germline gives CDR1 SEHNR, CDR2 FQNEAQ (reference sequence). The CDR3 DNA reads TGTGCCAGCAGCTCCCGGCGGACTATTTTCGGCAATGAGCAGTTCTTC. Protein product: CASSSRRTIFGNEQFF.

The count of this clone is one. The chain is built from TRBV7-3 and TRBJ2-3; maybe TRBD1 (6 bases). CDR3 length equals 17 residues. Trimming took 1 base from V and 3 from J, leaving 17 bases between them. Germline CDR1 reads SGHTA; CDR2 reads FQGTGA. DNA for the CDR3: TGTGCCAGCAGCTTAATGGGGGCAGGGATCCTGACAGATACGCAGTATTTT. Translating gives CASSLMGAGILTDTQYF. The full variable domain, completed using reference TRBV7-3 and TRBJ2-3, is GAGVSQTPSNKVTEKGKYVELRCDPISGHTALYWYRQSLGQGPEFLIYFQGTGAADDSGLPNDRFFAVRPEGSVSTLKIQRTERGDSAVYLCASSLMGAGILTDTQYFGPGTRLTVL.

J is TRBJ1-3 and V is TRBV19, with D possibly TRBD1 on 6 matching bases. Trimming took off 2 bases at V and 4 bases at J, with 21 bases between the two ends. Germline lookup yields CDR1 LNHDA and CDR2 SQIVND (reference sequence). CDR3 length: 18 residues. CDR3 sequence reads: CASSINPGQIRPGNTIYF. The CDR3 region has the DNA TGTGCCAGTAGTATAAACCCCGGACAGATTAGACCGGGAAACACCATATATTTT. Complete variable domain (other parts from reference TRBV19 and TRBJ1-3): DGGITQSPKYLFRKEGQNVTLSCEQNLNHDAMYWYRQDPGQGLRLIYYSQIVNDFQKGDIAEGYSVSREKKESFPLTVTSAQKNPTAFYLCASSINPGQIRPGNTIYFGEGSWLTVV.

This chain links TRBV7-9 with TRBJ2-1, with a tentative D call TRBD1 (6 bases). This CDR3 has 18 residues. Germline V gene lookup returns CDR1 SEHNR and CDR2 FQNEAQ (reference sequence). Trimming took 5 bases from V and 1 from J, leaving 21 bases between them. The DNA of the CDR3 is TGTGCCAGCAGCGACCCGATTTCCATGGACAGATCCTACAATGAGCAGTTCTTC. Translation: CASSDPISMDRSYNEQFF.

The chain is built from TRBV27 and TRBJ1-5; 8 nucleotides align to TRBD1. CDR3 length equals 14 residues. CDR1 MNHEY and CDR2 SMNVEV come from the germline V gene (reference sequence). With V trimmed by 3 bases and J by 7 bases, 5 bases remained unmatched. CDR3 in DNA: TGTGCCAGCAGTTTCCGAGACAGGGGACAGCCCCAGCATTTT. This gives the protein CASSFRDRGQPQHF.

The J gene is TRBJ1-4, the V gene TRBV19; D is uncertain. The CDR3 covers 13 residues. V dropped 9 bases and J dropped 14 bases, with 22 bases sitting between them. CDR1 and CDR2 (germline): LNHDA, SQIVND (reference sequence). The CDR3 region has the DNA TGTGCCAGAGAAAGTATGGGAGGGTTATTGCTGTTTTTT. Its protein product is CARESMGGLLLFF.

V is TRBV6-1 and J is TRBJ1-3, with D perhaps matching TRBD1 (5 bases). Germline lookup yields CDR1 MNHNS and CDR2 SASEGT. V was clipped by 2 bases and J by 8 bases, with 16 bases between them. The CDR3 loop spans 15 amino acids. Here the CDR3 DNA reads TGTGCCAGCAGTGAAAAAGGATACGGGGGGGACACCATATATTTT. Translated: CASSEKGYGGDTIYF.

The gene calls are TRBV7-2 and TRBJ2-7, with a weak D call TRBD2 (5 bases). Germline V gives CDR1 SGHTA, CDR2 FQGNSA. Between the trimmed V and J ends, which lost 8 bases and 3 bases, there was a span of 11 bases. The CDR3 has 12 amino acids. Written as DNA, the CDR3 is TGTGCCAGCGGAGGCGGCCGCTACGAGCAGTACTTC. Its protein product is CASGGGRYEQYF.

The chain recombines TRBV9 with TRBJ1-2; tentatively, D is TRBD1 (5 bases). CDR1 SGDLS and CDR2 YYNGEE come from the germline V gene. The germline V and J ends were trimmed by 0 bases and 4 bases, with 13 bases remaining between them. This CDR3 region has 15 residues. The CDR3, as DNA: TGTGCCAGCAGCGTAGCCCCCGGCCAGGGCTATGGCTACACCTTC. Protein: CASSVAPGQGYGYTF.

The sample holds one count of this clone. V and J are TRBV9 and TRBJ1-1; D uncertain. V shed 4 bases and J shed 1 base, with 8 bases lying between them. The CDR3 is 13 amino acids. Germline-derived CDR1 and CDR2 are SGDLS and YYNGEE. CDR3 nucleotides: TGTGCCAGCAGCAGAGACAAGAACACTGAAGCTTTCTTT. Translating gives CASSRDKNTEAFF.